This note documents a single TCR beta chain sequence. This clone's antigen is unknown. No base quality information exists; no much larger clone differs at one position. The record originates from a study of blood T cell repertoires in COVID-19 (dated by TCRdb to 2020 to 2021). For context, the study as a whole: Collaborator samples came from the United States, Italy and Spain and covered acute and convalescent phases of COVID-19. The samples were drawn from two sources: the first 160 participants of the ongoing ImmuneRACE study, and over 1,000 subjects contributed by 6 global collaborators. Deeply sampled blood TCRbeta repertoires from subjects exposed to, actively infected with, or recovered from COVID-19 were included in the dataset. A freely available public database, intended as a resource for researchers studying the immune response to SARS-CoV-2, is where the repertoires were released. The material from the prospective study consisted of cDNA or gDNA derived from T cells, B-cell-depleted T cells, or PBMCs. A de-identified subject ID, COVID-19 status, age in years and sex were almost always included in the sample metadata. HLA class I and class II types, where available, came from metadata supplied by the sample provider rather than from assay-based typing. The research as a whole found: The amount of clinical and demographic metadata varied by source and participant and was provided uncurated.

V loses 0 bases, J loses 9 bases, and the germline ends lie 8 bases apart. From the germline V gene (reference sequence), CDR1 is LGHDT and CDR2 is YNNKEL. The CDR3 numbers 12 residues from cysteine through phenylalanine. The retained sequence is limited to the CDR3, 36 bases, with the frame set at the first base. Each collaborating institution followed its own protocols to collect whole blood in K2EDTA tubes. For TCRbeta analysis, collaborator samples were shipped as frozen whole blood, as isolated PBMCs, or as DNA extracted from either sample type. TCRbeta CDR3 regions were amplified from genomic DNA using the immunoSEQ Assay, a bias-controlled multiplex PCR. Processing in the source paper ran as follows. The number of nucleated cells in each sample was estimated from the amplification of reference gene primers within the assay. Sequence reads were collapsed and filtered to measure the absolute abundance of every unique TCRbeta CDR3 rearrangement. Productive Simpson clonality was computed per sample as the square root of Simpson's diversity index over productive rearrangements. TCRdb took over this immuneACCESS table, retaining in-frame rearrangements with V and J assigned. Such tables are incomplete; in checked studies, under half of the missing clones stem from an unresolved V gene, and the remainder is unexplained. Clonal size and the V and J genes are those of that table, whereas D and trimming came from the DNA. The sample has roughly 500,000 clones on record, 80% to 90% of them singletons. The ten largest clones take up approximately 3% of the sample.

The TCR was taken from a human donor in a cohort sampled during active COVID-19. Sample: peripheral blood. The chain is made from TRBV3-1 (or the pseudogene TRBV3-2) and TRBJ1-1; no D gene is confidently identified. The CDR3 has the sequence CASSQEVEKAFF. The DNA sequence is TGTGCCAGCAGCCAAGAGGTAGAAAAAGCTTTCTTT.